This TCR beta chain emerged from a study of PD-1 blockade in classical Hodgkin lymphoma. At the level of the study: Once every 2 weeks, patients received intravenous nivolumab at 3 mg/kg.

General observations from the study: Patients excluded were those beginning nivolumab under 1 year after ASCT. Complete responders showed a baseline diversity that resembled the diversity of newly diagnosed patients. Relapsed/refractory patients reportedly had lower baseline diversity than newly diagnosed patients.

Germline-derived CDR1 and CDR2 are MNHEY and SMNVEV (reference sequence). V gave up 3 bases and J gave up 6 bases, with 9 bases separating them. This CDR3 has 13 amino acids. All the patients suffered relapse after autologous stem cell transplantation, and brentuximab vedotin exposure differed. Data came from immunoSEQ multiplex PCR; TCRdb stores just in-frame clones and leaves some out. Among approximately 80,000 clones listed, 75% to 90% were seen once. Comments on this clone: Its antigen is unidentified.

The sequence was obtained from a human donor with classical Hodgkin lymphoma. The chain joins TRBV27 to TRBJ2-1, with unresolved D. Sample: peripheral blood mononuclear cells (PBMCs), taken at baseline. The DNA of the CDR3 is TGTGCCAGCAGTTTTCCTCATGGCAATGAGCAGTTCTTC. Protein sequence: CASSFPHGNEQFF.